One sample yielded the 13 T cell receptor beta chains listed below, sequenced in a study of chemoradiotherapy in HPV16-positive cancers. Repertoires were generated with immunoSEQ multiplex PCR, while TCRdb's copy carries only in-frame clones and drops some. Of about 7,500 clones in the sample, 71% are singletons; the top ten hold roughly 5%. The sequences come from tumor tissue, collected from a patient who underwent chemoradiotherapy. Source of these receptors: a human donor with HPV-associated anogenital cancer.

This rearrangement joins TRBV7-2 to TRBJ2-7; TRBD2 might be the D (6 bases). CDR3 length: 15 residues. In germline, CDR1 is SGHTA, CDR2 FQGNSA. V shed 4 bases and J shed 3 bases, with 16 bases lying between them. This CDR3 is CASSSSSDPFYEQYF. The CDR3 DNA sequence: TGTGCCAGCAGCTCTTCTAGCGACCCCTTCTACGAGCAGTACTTC.

The chain uses TRBV4-3 and TRBJ2-5; TRBD1 agrees at 10 bases. V trimming: 1 base; J trimming: 5 bases; junction bases outside the gene matches: 4. The CDR3 sequence is 15 residues long. CDR1 is LGHNA, CDR2 YSLEER, per germline. The CDR3 region has the DNA TGCGCCAGCAGCCAAGGACAGGGGGCTGGGGAGACCCAGTACTTC. Translated, it gives CASSQGQGAGETQYF.

This sequence joins TRBV19 and TRBJ2-2; 9 bases line up with TRBD2. The length of the CDR3 is 17 residues. With V trimmed by 5 bases and J by 0 bases, 7 bases remained unmatched. CDR1 is LNHDA, CDR2 SQIVND, per germline (reference sequence). The CDR3 here is CASSRWGTSSNTGELFF. DNA for the CDR3: TGTGCCAGTAGTCGGTGGGGGACTAGCTCGAACACCGGGGAGCTGTTTTTT.

The rearrangement uses TRBV6-4 and TRBJ1-5, with 7 positions matching TRBD1. The V gene's germline CDR1 is MRHNA and CDR2 SNTAGT. This CDR3 is 16 amino acids long. Germline trimming cut 5 bases from V and 4 bases from J; bases unmatched to any gene: 11. The CDR3 coding sequence is TGTGCCAGCAGTTTTCAGGGGGATAAACTTAATCAGCCCCAGCATTTT. Translation gives CASSFQGDKLNQPQHF.

CDR3 nucleotide sequence: TGTGCCAGCTCATACGATCATGAGCAGTTCTTC. This encodes CASSYDHEQFF. The chain links TRBV18 to TRBJ2-1, with no clear D. CDR3 length: 11 residues. Trimming took 5 bases from V and 8 from J, leaving 7 bases between them. Germline V CDR1 and CDR2: KGHSH, LQKENI.

This clone was counted a few times. The J gene is TRBJ1-5, the V gene TRBV19; TRBD1 is a possible D gene (5 bases). The CDR3 length is 16 residues. Trimming cost V 4 bases and J 2 bases, with 15 bases left between them. Germline V gives CDR1 LNHDA, CDR2 SQIVND (reference sequence). In DNA, the CDR3 is TGTGCCAGTAGTAGGGGCGGCCAGAGCGGCAATCAGCCCCAGCATTTT. Translation: CASSRGGQSGNQPQHF.

The chain employs TRBV7-9 and TRBJ2-7; 10 bases agree with TRBD1. The CDR3 sequence is 19 residues long. J lost 3 bases, V lost 4 bases, and 18 bases had no gene match. Per the germline V gene, CDR1 is SEHNR and CDR2 is FQNEAQ (reference sequence). Here the CDR3 DNA reads TGTGCCAGCAGCTCACCCAGGGGACAGGGGAATATGGGCAGCTACGAGCAGTACTTC. The encoded protein is CASSSPRGQGNMGSYEQYF.

This rearrangement joins TRBV11-2 to TRBJ2-3; a weak D match, TRBD1 (6 bases). The CDR3 has 15 amino acids. V lost 5 bases, J lost 2 bases, and 14 bases lay in between. The germline V gene encodes CDR1 SGHAT and CDR2 FQNNGV. CDR3 sequence reads: CASSTGDTYTDTQYF. The CDR3 DNA reads TGTGCCAGCAGCACCGGGGACACCTACACAGATACGCAGTATTTT.

This rearrangement joins TRBV6-6 to TRBJ1-2, with D possibly matching TRBD1 (5 bases). Trimming left V 5 bases short and J 3 bases short, with 19 bases between. The V gene's germline CDR1 is MNHNY and CDR2 SVGAGI (reference sequence). This CDR3 has 16 residues. The chain's CDR3 is CASSRPSTVRDYGYTF. CDR3 bases: TGTGCCAGCAGTAGACCTTCGACAGTTCGAGACTATGGCTACACCTTC.

The rearrangement uses TRBV7-9 and TRBJ1-4; perhaps TRBD1 as D (5 bases). CDR1 and CDR2 (germline): SEHNR, FQNEAQ (reference sequence). This CDR3 is built from 14 residues. V lost 5 bases to trimming and J lost 8 bases, with 15 bases between them. The CDR3 sequence: CASSPQGGMEKLFF. Written as DNA, the CDR3 is TGTGCCAGCAGCCCCCAGGGAGGTATGGAAAAACTGTTTTTT.

V gene TRBV5-4 combines with J gene TRBJ2-1; 11 positions match TRBD2. The CDR3 contains 17 residues. Germline V gene lookup returns CDR1 SGHNT and CDR2 YYREEE (reference sequence). Trimming took 0 bases from V and 5 from J; bases not matched to a gene: 7. The CDR3 DNA is TGTGCCAGCAGCTTGGCCATATCACTAGCGGGAGACAATGAGCAGTTCTTC. Amino acids: CASSLAISLAGDNEQFF. The full variable domain, completed using reference TRBV5-4 and TRBJ2-1, is ETGVTQSPTHLIKTRGQQVTLRCSSQSGHNTVSWYQQALGQGPQFIFQYYREEENGRGNFPPRFSGLQFPNYSSELNVNALELDDSALYLCASSLAISLAGDNEQFFGPGTRLTVL.

The V gene is TRBV5-1, the J gene TRBJ2-6; D unclear. CDR1 SGHRS and CDR2 YFSETQ come from the germline V gene. The CDR3 sequence is 14 residues long. Trimming pared 4 bases from V and 4 bases from J, leaving 9 bases between. CDR3 sequence reads: CASSPAAGANVLTF. Here the CDR3 DNA reads TGCGCCAGCAGCCCGGCGGCCGGGGCCAACGTCCTGACTTTC.

This clone was observed a handful of times. The chain combines TRBV6-1 with TRBJ1-4; TRBD1 might be the D (6 bases). CDR1 and CDR2 (germline): MNHNS, SASEGT. Trimming took 10 bases from V and 4 from J, leaving 16 bases between them. The CDR3 runs to 14 residues. For the CDR3, the DNA is TGTGCCACCTCGGGGGGCAGGGTTAATGAAAAACTGTTTTTT. Encoded protein: CATSGGRVNEKLFF.